The source of this TCR beta chain is a study of blood T cells in healthy people across ages. V trimming: 4 bases; J trimming: 0 bases; junction bases outside the gene matches: 18. Germline assignment: CDR1 DFQATT and CDR2 SNEGSKA (reference sequence). The CDR3 is 19 amino acids. Findings of the study overall: TCR beta diversity per million T cells fell roughly linearly with age.

Sample-barcoded 5' priming and a J-beta primer mix drove a second PCR of 7 to 11 cycles. MiXCR was run by TCRdb on the 5' RACE reads, yielding one entry per CDR3 protein. The sample includes 1.5 million to 2 million distinct CDR3 sequences, roughly 49% seen only once; the top ten take roughly 2.1%. This clonotype was observed a handful of times. Antigen specificity is unknown. The chain uses TRBV20-1 and TRBJ2-4; TRBD2 matches 7 bases. This receptor was taken from a woman in her thirties or forties in good health. Sequenced input: blood. The CDR3 bases are TGCAGTGCTACAAGCTCGGGGGGTGCACCATCGCTAGCCAAAAACATTCAGTACTTC. Its translation is CSATSSGGAPSLAKNIQYF.